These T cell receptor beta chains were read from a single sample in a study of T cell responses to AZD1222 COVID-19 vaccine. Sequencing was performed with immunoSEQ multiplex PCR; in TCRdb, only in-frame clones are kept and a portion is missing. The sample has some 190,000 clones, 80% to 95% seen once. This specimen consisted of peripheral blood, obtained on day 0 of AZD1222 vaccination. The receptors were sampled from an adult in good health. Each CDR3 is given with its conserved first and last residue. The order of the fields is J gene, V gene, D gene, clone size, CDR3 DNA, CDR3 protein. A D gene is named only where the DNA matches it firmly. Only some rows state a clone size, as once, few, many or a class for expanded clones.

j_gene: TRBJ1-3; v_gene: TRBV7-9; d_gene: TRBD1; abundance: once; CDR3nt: TGTGCCAGCAGCCCCGGACAGGGAGAATCGAACACCATATATTTT; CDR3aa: CASSPGQGESNTIYF
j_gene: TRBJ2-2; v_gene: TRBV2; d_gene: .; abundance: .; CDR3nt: TGTGCCAGCAGTGAAGGGGGGGCGGGGTGGATCAACACCGGGGAGCTGTTTTTT; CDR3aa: CASSEGGAGWINTGELFF
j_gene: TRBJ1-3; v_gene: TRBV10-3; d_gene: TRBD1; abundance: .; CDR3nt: TGTGCCACTAGACAGGGGGCCTCGGGAAACACCATATATTTT; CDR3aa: CATRQGASGNTIYF
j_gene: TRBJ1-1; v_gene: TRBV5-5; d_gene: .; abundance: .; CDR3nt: TGTGCCAGCAGCTTGGTCGCGGTGAAAACTGAAGCTTTCTTT; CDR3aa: CASSLVAVKTEAFF
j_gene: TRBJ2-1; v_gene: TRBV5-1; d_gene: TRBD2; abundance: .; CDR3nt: TGCGCCAGCAAAGGGACTAGCGGGGGGCCCTCCTACAATGAGCAGTTCTTC; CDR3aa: CASKGTSGGPSYNEQFF
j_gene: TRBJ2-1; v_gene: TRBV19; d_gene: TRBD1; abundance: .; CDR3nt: TGTGCCAGTAGTCAACAGGGGGCAACCCGGACCTACAATGAGCAGTTCTTC; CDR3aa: CASSQQGATRTYNEQFF
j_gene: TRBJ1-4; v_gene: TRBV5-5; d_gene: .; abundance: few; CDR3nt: TGTGCCAGCAGCATAACAGTTATGGCCGAAAAACTGTTTTTT; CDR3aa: CASSITVMAEKLFF
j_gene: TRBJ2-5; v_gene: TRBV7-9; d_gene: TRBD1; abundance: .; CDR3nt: TGTGCCAGCAGCAGACGACAGGGGATTGCAGAGACCCAGTACTTC; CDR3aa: CASSRRQGIAETQYF
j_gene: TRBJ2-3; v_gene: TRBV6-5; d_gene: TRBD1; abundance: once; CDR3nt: TGTGCCAGCAGTTACACCGGGACAGGGAGCGCAGATACGCAGTATTTT; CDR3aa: CASSYTGTGSADTQYF
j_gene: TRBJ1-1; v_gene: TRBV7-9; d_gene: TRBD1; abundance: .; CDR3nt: TGTGCCAGCGATAGGGGGGACAGGGTCGCTGAAGCTTTCTTT; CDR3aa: CASDRGDRVAEAFF
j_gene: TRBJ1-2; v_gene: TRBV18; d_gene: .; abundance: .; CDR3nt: TGTGCCAGCTCTCCACCTGACAGGCAGTTGGCTGGCTACACCTTC; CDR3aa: CASSPPDRQLAGYTF
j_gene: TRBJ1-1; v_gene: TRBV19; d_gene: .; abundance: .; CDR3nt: TGTGCCAGTAGTAGAGGGTTTGTGAACACTGAAGCTTTCTTT; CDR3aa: CASSRGFVNTEAFF
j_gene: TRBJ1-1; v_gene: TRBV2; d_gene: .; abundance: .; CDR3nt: TGTGCCAGCAGTGTTGGGCGAACCCTGAACACTGAAGCTTTCTTT; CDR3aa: CASSVGRTLNTEAFF
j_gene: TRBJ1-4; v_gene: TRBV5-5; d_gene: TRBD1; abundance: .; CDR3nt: TGTGCCAGCAGCTTGTGGGGACAGGGAGGTGAAAAACTGTTTTTT; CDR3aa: CASSLWGQGGEKLFF
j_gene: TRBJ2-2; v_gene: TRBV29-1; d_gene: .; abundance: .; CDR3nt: TGCAGCGGAGAGGACACCGGGGAGCTGTTTTTT; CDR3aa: CSGEDTGELFF
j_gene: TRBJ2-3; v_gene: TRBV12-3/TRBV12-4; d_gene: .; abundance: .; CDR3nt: TGTGCCAGCGGGGGGGCCACAGATACGCAGTATTTT; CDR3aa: CASGGATDTQYF
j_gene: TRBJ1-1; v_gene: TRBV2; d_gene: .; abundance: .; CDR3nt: TGTGCCAGCAGGGGACCTAGGAACACTGAAGCTTTCTTT; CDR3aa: CASRGPRNTEAFF
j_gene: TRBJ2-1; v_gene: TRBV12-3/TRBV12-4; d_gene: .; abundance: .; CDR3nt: TGTGCCAGCAGGGGGACTTCATACAATGAGCAGTTCTTC; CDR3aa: CASRGTSYNEQFF
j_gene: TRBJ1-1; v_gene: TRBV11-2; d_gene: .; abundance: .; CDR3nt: TGTGCCAGCAGCTTAGCCCCGCCCCGGGACGGTGAAGCTTTCTTT; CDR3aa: CASSLAPPRDGEAFF
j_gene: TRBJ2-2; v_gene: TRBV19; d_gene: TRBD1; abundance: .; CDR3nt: TGTGCCAGTAGTCCCAGGGGGCACACCGGGGAGCTGTTTTTT; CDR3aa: CASSPRGHTGELFF
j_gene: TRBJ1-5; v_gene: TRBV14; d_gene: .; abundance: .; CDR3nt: TGTGCCAGCAGCCTGACAGGAAATCAGCCCCAGCATTTT; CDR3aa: CASSLTGNQPQHF
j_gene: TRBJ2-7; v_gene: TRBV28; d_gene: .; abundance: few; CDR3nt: TGTGCCAGCAGTTACCGCTCCTACGAGCAGTACTTC; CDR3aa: CASSYRSYEQYF
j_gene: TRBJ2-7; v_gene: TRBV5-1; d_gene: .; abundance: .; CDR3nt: TGCGCCAGCAGCTTGGTGACAGAGAGGAACTACGAGCAGTACTTC; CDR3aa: CASSLVTERNYEQYF
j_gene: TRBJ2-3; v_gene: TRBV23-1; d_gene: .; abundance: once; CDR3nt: TGCGCCAGCAGTCAATGCAAGGGACACCGAACAGATACGCAGTATTTT; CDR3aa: CASSQCKGHRTDTQYF
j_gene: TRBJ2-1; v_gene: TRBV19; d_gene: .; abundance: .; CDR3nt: TGTGCCAGTACCCCCCCATCGGGTCGGCGGGGCTTTTCGCATGAGCAGTTCTTC; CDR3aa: CASTPPSGRRGFSHEQFF
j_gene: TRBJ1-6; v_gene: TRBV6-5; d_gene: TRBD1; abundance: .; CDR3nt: TGTGCCAGCAGGACAGGGGTGTATTCACCCCTCCACTTT; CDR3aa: CASRTGVYSPLHF
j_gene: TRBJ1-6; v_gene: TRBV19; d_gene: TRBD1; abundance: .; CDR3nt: TGTGCCAGTAGTAGAGGGACAGGTTGGGGTTCACCCCTCCACTTT; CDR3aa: CASSRGTGWGSPLHF
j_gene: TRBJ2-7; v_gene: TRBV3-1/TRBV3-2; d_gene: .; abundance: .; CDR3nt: TGTGCCAGCAGCCAATCCCCCGGGGGTCCTTACGAGCAGTACTTC; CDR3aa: CASSQSPGGPYEQYF
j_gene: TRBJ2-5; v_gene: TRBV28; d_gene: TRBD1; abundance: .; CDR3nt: TGTGCCAGCAGTTTGCAGGGGGCAATGGAGACCCAGTACTTC; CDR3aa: CASSLQGAMETQYF